This note documents a single T cell receptor (beta chain) sequence. Sequencing was performed with immunoSEQ multiplex PCR; in TCRdb, only in-frame clones are kept and a portion is missing. The sample has about 57,000 clones; roughly 80% are singletons. CDR3 length equals 12 residues. V was cut by 5 bases and J by 2 bases, with 7 bases left in between. The V gene's germline CDR1 is SQVTM and CDR2 ANQGSEA. This specimen comes from a study of memory CD4+ T cells and cytomegalovirus serostatus. Study at large: Healthy Belgian adult donors included nine or ten CMV-positive and fewer than 25 CMV-negative people.

The sort gate was single viable CD3+CD4+CD8-CD45RO+ cells for memory CD4+ T cells. Donors' CMV status reflects serum IgG against pp150, pp28, p38, p52. The chain carries TRBV29-1 and TRBJ1-3, with D possibly matching TRBD1 (5 bases). The sequencing sample was made of memory CD4+ T cells from blood. The receptor was isolated from an adult in good health and CMV-seronegative. CDR3: CSVSGTGNTIYF. DNA for the CDR3: TGCAGCGTTTCAGGGACTGGAAACACCATATATTTT.